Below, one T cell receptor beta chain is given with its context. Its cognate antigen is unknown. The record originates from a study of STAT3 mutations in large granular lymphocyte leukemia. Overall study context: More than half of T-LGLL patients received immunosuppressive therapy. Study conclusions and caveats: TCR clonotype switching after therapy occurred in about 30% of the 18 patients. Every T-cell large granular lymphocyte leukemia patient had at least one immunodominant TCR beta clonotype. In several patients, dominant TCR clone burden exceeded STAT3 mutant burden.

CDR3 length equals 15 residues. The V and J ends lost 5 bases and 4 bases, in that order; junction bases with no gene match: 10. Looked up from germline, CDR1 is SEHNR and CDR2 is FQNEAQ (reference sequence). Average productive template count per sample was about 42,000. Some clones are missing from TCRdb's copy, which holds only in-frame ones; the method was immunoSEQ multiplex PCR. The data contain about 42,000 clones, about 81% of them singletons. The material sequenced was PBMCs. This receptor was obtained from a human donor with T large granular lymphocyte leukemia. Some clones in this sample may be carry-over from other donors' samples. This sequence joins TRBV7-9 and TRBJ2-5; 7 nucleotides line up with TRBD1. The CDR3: CASSSTDREGETQYF. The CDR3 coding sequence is TGTGCCAGCAGCAGCACTGACAGGGAAGGAGAGACCCAGTACTTC.